A single sample gave rise to the 24 T cell receptor beta chains below, sequenced in a study of CD8 T cell repertoires and HIV-1 epitope variants. Profiling relied on immunoSEQ multiplex PCR, and the TCRdb table lists in-frame clones only, not all of them. The repertoire holds 95,000 or so clones, with just under 75% as singletons. Sequences were obtained from uncultured baseline CD8+ T cells from peripheral blood mononuclear cells (PBMCs). These receptors were taken from a male donor with HIV.

The genes are TRBV28 and TRBJ2-7, with 7 bases identical to TRBD1. This CDR3 is built from 13 residues. J lost 2 bases, V lost 5 bases, and 3 bases had no gene match. CDR1 is MDHEN, CDR2 SYDVKM, per germline. CDR3: CASSLGTAYEQYF. CDR3 DNA: TGTGCCAGCAGTCTCGGGACAGCCTACGAGCAGTACTTC.

The chain uses TRBV10-2 and TRBJ1-3, with no clear D. CDR3 size: 14 residues. Trimming shortened V by 2 bases and J by 4 bases, and 9 bases separated the two germline ends. The V gene's germline CDR1 is WSHSY and CDR2 SAAADI. The CDR3 region has the DNA TGCGCCAGCAGTGAGGGCTTTGGGGGAAACACCATATATTTT. Amino acid sequence: CASSEGFGGNTIYF.

The chain carries TRBV28 and TRBJ1-4; unclear D gene. The V gene lost 5 bases and the J gene lost 6 bases, with 13 bases spanning the gap. The CDR3 is 14 amino acids. Per germline, CDR1 MDHEN and CDR2 SYDVKM. DNA of the CDR3: TGTGCCAGCAGTATTCCGTTGACCGATGAAAAACTGTTTTTT. Translating it yields CASSIPLTDEKLFF.

This clone has only a few counts. The chain combines TRBV7-8 with TRBJ2-7; D is uncertain. Germline CDR1 reads SGHVS; CDR2 reads FQNEAQ. V dropped 5 bases and J dropped 0 bases, with 11 bases sitting between them. The CDR3 spans 14 residues. CDR3 bases: TGTGCCAGCAGCCGCGCGGCAGCCTCCTACGAGCAGTACTTC. This codes for CASSRAAASYEQYF. The whole variable domain, filled in from reference TRBV7-8 and TRBJ2-7, reads GAGVSQSPRYKVAKRGQDVALRCDPISGHVSLFWYQQALGQGPEFLTYFQNEAQLDKSGLPSDRFFAERPEGSVSTLKIQRTQQEDSAVYLCASSRAAASYEQYFGPGTRLTVT.

CDR3 nucleotide sequence: TGTGCCAGCAGCTTCGGACAGGGGGGGGCCTACGAGCAGTACTTC. Translating it yields CASSFGQGGAYEQYF. The chain couples TRBV13 to TRBJ2-7; TRBD1 agrees at 10 bases. In germline, CDR1 is PRHDT, CDR2 FYEKMQ (reference sequence). This CDR3 has 15 amino acids. With 3 bases clipped from V and 2 bases from J, the junction kept 4 bases outside the gene matches.

The V and J genes are TRBV4-2 and TRBJ1-2; 7 bases fit TRBD1. The CDR3 is 14 residues long. Germline V gene sequence: CDR1 LGHNA, CDR2 YNFKEQ. J gave up 5 bases and V 4 bases, and 7 bases lay outside the gene matches. The CDR3 region is CASSLSTGMYGYTF. The CDR3 region has the DNA TGTGCCAGCAGCCTATCGACAGGGATGTATGGCTACACCTTC.

The genes are TRBV18 and TRBJ2-5; tentatively, D is TRBD2 (5 bases). The CDR3 sequence is 14 residues long. CDR1 and CDR2 from the germline V gene are KGHSH and LQKENI. The V end was cut by 2 bases, the J end by 3 bases, with 10 bases between. The CDR3 sequence is CASSPGMGEETQYF. The CDR3 region has the DNA TGTGCCAGCTCACCAGGGATGGGAGAAGAGACCCAGTACTTC.

The V gene is TRBV27, the J gene TRBJ2-7; 12 positions match TRBD2. J lost 1 base, V lost 3 bases, and 10 bases had no gene match. The CDR3 totals 18 residues. CDR1 MNHEY and CDR2 SMNVEV come from the germline V gene (reference sequence). Here the CDR3 DNA reads TGTGCCAGCAGTTTTGCCGGCGGACTAGCGGGGCAATCCTACGAGCAGTACTTC. This translates into CASSFAGGLAGQSYEQYF.

The sample holds a few counts of this clone. This CDR3 is also generated by other DNA sequences in the sample. The rearrangement uses TRBV29-1 and TRBJ1-3, with D unresolved. V was shortened by 6 bases and J by 0 bases, with 3 bases between the two germline ends. Germline V gives CDR1 SQVTM, CDR2 ANQGSEA. This CDR3 is built from 11 residues. CDR3 protein: CSVHSGNTIYF. The CDR3 DNA reads as TGCAGCGTCCACTCTGGAAACACCATATATTTT.

The rearrangement joins TRBV19 to TRBJ2-7, with D possibly TRBD2 on 6 matching bases. CDR3 length: 15 residues. CDR1 is LNHDA and CDR2 is SQIVND in the germline V gene (reference sequence). V lost 7 bases, J lost 4 bases, and 20 bases lay in between. The CDR3 DNA reads as TGTGCCAGTACCCCATCGGGGGATAACGGGTACGAGCAGTACTTC. Translated: CASTPSGDNGYEQYF.

This clone occurred once. CDR3 coding DNA: TGTGCCAGCAGCTTATCTCGGGGGGGAATAGATACGCAGTATTTT. Its protein product is CASSLSRGGIDTQYF. The V and J genes are TRBV7-8 and TRBJ2-3, with TRBD2 identical over 8 bases. The CDR3 is 15 amino acids. CDR1 is SGHVS, CDR2 FQNEAQ, per germline. V lost 2 bases to trimming and J lost 5 bases; unmatched junction nucleotides: 6.

About this clone: Distinct nucleotide sequences in the sample also encode this CDR3. The genes are TRBV29-1 and TRBJ1-1; D is uncertain. The germline V gene encodes CDR1 SQVTM and CDR2 ANQGSEA. V was trimmed by 4 bases and J by 1 base, leaving 7 bases between them. This CDR3 is 12 amino acids long. The DNA of the CDR3 is TGCAGCGTTGGTAGAGGGAACACTGAAGCTTTCTTT. It translates to CSVGRGNTEAFF.

The gene calls are TRBV7-8 and TRBJ2-7, with a tentative D call TRBD2 (5 bases). Germline V lookup: CDR1 SGHVS, CDR2 FQNEAQ. The CDR3 loop spans 15 amino acids. V dropped 1 base and J dropped 1 base, with 11 bases sitting between them. Written as DNA, the CDR3 is TGTGCCAGCAGCTTAGTTGAGGGAAGGTCCTACGAGCAGTACTTC. It encodes CASSLVEGRSYEQYF.

The J gene is TRBJ2-1, the V gene TRBV5-4; 12 bases fit TRBD2. From germline, CDR1 is SGHNT and CDR2 YYREEE (reference sequence). This CDR3 has 15 residues. V was pared by 3 bases and J by 9 bases, with 7 bases of the junction left unmatched. CDR3 sequence reads: CASSSTSGRYIEQFF. Written as DNA, the CDR3 is TGTGCCAGCAGCTCGACTAGCGGGAGATATATTGAGCAGTTCTTC.

This clone was found once. This chain links TRBV29-1 with TRBJ2-5; 7 nucleotides align to TRBD2. Germline assignment: CDR1 SQVTM and CDR2 ANQGSEA. Trimming at V came to 7 bases and at J to 5 bases, leaving 13 bases not matched to a gene. The CDR3 is made up of 14 amino acids. CDR3 loop: CSAGRLGGMETQYF. The CDR3 nucleotides read TGCAGCGCGGGGAGGTTGGGAGGGATGGAGACCCAGTACTTC.

This chain joins TRBV7-6 and TRBJ1-5; D remains unclear. CDR3 length: 15 amino acids. Between the trimmed V and J ends, which lost 1 base and 1 base, there was a span of 8 bases. CDR1 is SGHVS, CDR2 FNYEAQ, per germline. The CDR3 here is CASSLGGGSNQPQHF. Here the CDR3 DNA reads TGTGCCAGCAGCTTAGGGGGTGGGAGCAATCAGCCCCAGCATTTT. Complete variable domain (other parts from reference TRBV7-6 and TRBJ1-5): GAGVSQSPRYKVTKRGQDVALRCDPISGHVSLYWYRQALGQGPEFLTYFNYEAQQDKSGLPNDRFSAERPEGSISTLTIQRTEQRDSAMYRCASSLGGGSNQPQHFGDGTRLSIL.

This clone was counted a few times. V usage is TRBV27 and J usage is TRBJ2-7, with D uncertain. The CDR3 runs 14 residues. Germline CDR1 is MNHEY and CDR2 is SMNVEV (reference sequence). V lost 2 bases, J lost 3 bases, and 11 bases lay in between. CDR3 bases: TGTGCCAGCAGTTTAAGGTCAACAGTCTACGAGCAGTACTTC. It encodes CASSLRSTVYEQYF.

The chain employs TRBV11-3 and TRBJ2-1, with D unresolved. V was shortened by 5 bases and J by 4 bases, with 9 bases between the two germline ends. Germline values: CDR1 SGHNT, CDR2 YENEEA. There are 13 residues in the CDR3. As DNA, the CDR3 is TGTGCCAGCAGCGACCGACGGTACAATGAGCAGTTCTTC. Translated: CASSDRRYNEQFF. Drawing the rest from reference TRBV11-3 and TRBJ2-1, the complete variable domain is EAGVVQSPRYKIIEKKQPVAFWCNPISGHNTLYWYLQNLGQGPELLIRYENEEAVDDSQLPKDRFSAERLKGVDSTLKIQPAELGDSAVYLCASSDRRYNEQFFGPGTRLTVL.

This chain joins TRBV7-9 and TRBJ1-3; D is undetermined. Germline-derived CDR1 and CDR2 are SEHNR and FQNEAQ (reference sequence). V lost 5 bases and J 0 bases, leaving 14 bases between the germline ends. This CDR3 is built from 16 residues. The CDR3, as DNA: TGTGCCAGCAGCCCCCAGACGCGCAGCTCTGGAAACACCATATATTTT. As protein: CASSPQTRSSGNTIYF. The full variable domain, its missing parts supplied by reference TRBV7-9 and TRBJ1-3, is DTGVSQNPRHKITKRGQNVTFRCDPISEHNRLYWYRQTLGQGPEFLTYFQNEAQLEKSRLLSDRFSAERPKGSFSTLEIQRTEQGDSAMYLCASSPQTRSSGNTIYFGEGSWLTVV.

The chain recombines TRBV7-9 with TRBJ2-1; 8 bases match TRBD1. The CDR3 extends over 15 amino acids. Trimming at V came to 1 base and at J to 7 bases, leaving 6 bases not matched to a gene. The germline gives CDR1 SEHNR, CDR2 FQNEAQ (reference sequence). CDR3 DNA: TGTGCCAGCAGCTTAGTAAGCAGGGGGCTTAATGAGCAGTTCTTC. The encoded protein is CASSLVSRGLNEQFF.

J is TRBJ2-1 and V is TRBV5-6; TRBD2 matches at 12 bases. The CDR3 length is 17 residues. Germline CDR1 SGHDT, CDR2 YYEEEE. V gave up 3 bases and J gave up 2 bases; unmatched junction bases: 6. The CDR3 protein is CASSSRLAGVTYNEQFF. The CDR3 nucleotides read TGTGCCAGCAGCTCGAGACTAGCGGGGGTTACCTACAATGAGCAGTTCTTC. The variable domain in full, with the rest retrieved from reference TRBV5-6 and TRBJ2-1, is DAGVTQSPTHLIKTRGQQVTLRCSPKSGHDTVSWYQQALGQGPQFIFQYYEEEERQRGNFPDRFSGHQFPNYSSELNVNALLLGDSALYLCASSSRLAGVTYNEQFFGPGTRLTVL.

The V call is TRBV9, the J call TRBJ2-2, with TRBD1 as a possible D gene (5 bases). This CDR3 is built from 14 residues. Germline CDR1 and CDR2: SGDLS and YYNGEE. Trimming took 4 bases from V and 3 from J, leaving 10 bases between them. CDR3 bases: TGTGCCAGCAGCATTGACAGCTACACCGGGGAGCTGTTTTTT. Its translation: CASSIDSYTGELFF.

This chain connects TRBV5-6 to TRBJ2-7; 10 bases line up with TRBD1. The germline gives CDR1 SGHDT, CDR2 YYEEEE. The CDR3 runs to 15 residues. The ends lost 3 bases at V and 3 bases at J; junction bases unmatched: 6. The CDR3 sequence is CASSSLGTGDYEQYF. DNA for the CDR3: TGTGCCAGCAGCTCGTTAGGGACAGGGGACTACGAGCAGTACTTC.

This clone was detected a few times. The V gene is TRBV6-5, the J gene TRBJ2-1; no clear D gene. Germline V gene sequence: CDR1 MNHEY, CDR2 SVGAGI. V lost 5 bases and J 7 bases, leaving 9 bases between the germline ends. The CDR3 length is 12 residues. The CDR3, as DNA: TGTGCCAGCAGTGGCAGAGATAATGAGCAGTTCTTC. This gives the protein CASSGRDNEQFF.